The present T cell receptor (beta chain) was sequenced within a study of T cells after yellow fever vaccination. V was shortened by 5 bases and J by 8 bases, with 18 bases between the two germline ends. Looked up from germline, CDR1 is SGHTA and CDR2 is FQGNSA. This CDR3 has 14 amino acids. TCRdb called the 5' RACE reads again in MiXCR, with one record for every CDR3 protein. The sample yields around 550,000 distinct CDR3 sequences, under 25% seen once. This receptor was taken from a man younger than 40 who received the YFV17D yellow fever vaccine. V is TRBV7-2 and J is TRBJ1-2; D not resolved. Sample: PBMCs, taken 15 days after the yellow fever booster vaccination. This CDR3 is CASSRGGSPGGYTF. As DNA, the CDR3 is TGTGCCAGCAGCCGGGGTGGGTCACCCGGGGGCTACACCTTC.